The entry that follows covers one T cell receptor beta chain sequence. Antigen unknown. The germline V gene has CDR1 LNHDA and CDR2 SQIVND (reference sequence). V lost 3 bases and J 3 bases, leaving 8 bases between the germline ends. This CDR3 has 14 amino acids. Per the original data handling: Filtering was not the same, since immunoSEQ gave junction-only sequences without quality scores. Repertoires were generated with immunoSEQ multiplex PCR, while TCRdb's copy carries only in-frame clones and drops some. The V and J calls and clone size are taken from that table; D and trimming were inferred from the DNA. Of 1.5 million to 2.5 million clones listed, around 96% are singletons. Positive CCR7 selection of CD45RO-negative cells yielded the naive CD8 cells, and terminally differentiated effector memory CD45RA+ cells were excluded. These data belong to a study of shared clonotypes between healthy human individuals. In the study overall: A few men and two women, aged 18 to 49, were donors.

Findings and limits, study-wide: A reduction in generation probabilities was seen for non-shared clonotypes relative to those shared by all four donors.

The chain is built from TRBV19 and TRBJ1-4, with D uncertain. Sequencing used naive CD8+ T cells sorted from blood. This clonotype was obtained from a man between 18 and 35 years old in good health. The CDR3 DNA sequence: TGTGCCAGTAGTATCTCGGGCCCTAATGAAAAACTGTTTTTT. As protein: CASSISGPNEKLFF.